This is a list of T cell receptor beta chains from one sample in a study of blood T cells in healthy people across ages. TCRdb passed the 5' RACE reads through MiXCR, listing each CDR3 protein once. The sample lists hundreds of thousands of distinct CDR3 sequences, approximately 59% occurring once. Input material: blood. The source of these receptors is a man aged 60 to 75 in good health. Each CDR3 is given with its conserved first and last residue. The order of the fields is clone size, V gene, J gene, D gene, CDR3 protein, CDR3 DNA. D genes are given only for firm matches. Clone size is stated in some rows and not others, as once, few, many or a class when expanded.

abundance: few; v_gene: TRBV28; j_gene: TRBJ1-6; d_gene: -; CDR3aa: CASTDGQNNSPLHF; CDR3nt: TGTGCCAGCACCGATGGACAGAATAATTCACCCCTCCACTTT
abundance: few; v_gene: TRBV18; j_gene: TRBJ2-5; d_gene: -; CDR3aa: CASSPRAETQYF; CDR3nt: TGTGCCAGCAGTCCTAGGGCCGAGACCCAGTACTTC
abundance: -; v_gene: TRBV29-1; j_gene: TRBJ2-1; d_gene: -; CDR3aa: CSVETFGVGRQFF; CDR3nt: TGCAGCGTTGAGACCTTCGGGGTTGGTAGGCAGTTCTTC
abundance: few; v_gene: TRBV29-1; j_gene: TRBJ2-5; d_gene: -; CDR3aa: CSVSREQETQYF; CDR3nt: TGCAGCGTTTCCCGGGAGCAAGAGACCCAGTACTTC
abundance: -; v_gene: TRBV6-5; j_gene: TRBJ1-2; d_gene: -; CDR3aa: CASSYSILRNYDYTF; CDR3nt: TGTGCCAGCAGTTACTCGATCCTGAGAAACTATGACTACACCTTC
abundance: -; v_gene: TRBV7-9; j_gene: TRBJ2-3; d_gene: -; CDR3aa: CASSPRWGGRDTQYF; CDR3nt: TGTGCCAGCAGTCCCAGGTGGGGGGGCCGAGATACGCAGTATTTT
abundance: -; v_gene: TRBV10-3; j_gene: TRBJ2-5; d_gene: -; CDR3aa: CAISELESRKETQYF; CDR3nt: TGTGCCATCAGTGAGTTGGAAAGCCGAAAAGAGACCCAGTACTTC
abundance: -; v_gene: TRBV12-3/TRBV12-4; j_gene: TRBJ1-2; d_gene: TRBD1; CDR3aa: CASTQTGPNGYTF; CDR3nt: TGTGCCAGCACCCAGACAGGGCCCAATGGCTACACCTTC
abundance: few; v_gene: TRBV7-9; j_gene: TRBJ2-7; d_gene: -; CDR3aa: CASSLVIHEQYF; CDR3nt: TGTGCCAGCAGCTTAGTGATCCACGAGCAGTACTTC
abundance: few; v_gene: TRBV5-1; j_gene: TRBJ2-3; d_gene: -; CDR3aa: CASSFGESADTQYF; CDR3nt: TGCGCCAGCAGCTTCGGAGAGTCCGCAGATACGCAGTATTTT
abundance: once; v_gene: TRBV21-1; j_gene: TRBJ1-4; d_gene: -; CDR3aa: CASSPPQDRYNEKLFF; CDR3nt: TGTGCCAGCAGCCCCCCCCAGGACAGATATAATGAAAAACTGTTTTTT
abundance: -; v_gene: TRBV6-1; j_gene: TRBJ2-3; d_gene: -; CDR3aa: CATQGLASTDTQYF; CDR3nt: TGTGCCACCCAAGGCTTAGCAAGCACAGATACGCAGTATTTT
abundance: -; v_gene: TRBV14; j_gene: TRBJ2-1; d_gene: TRBD2; CDR3aa: CASSPSSGGVWDEQFF; CDR3nt: TGTGCCAGCAGTCCTTCTAGCGGGGGAGTTTGGGATGAGCAGTTCTTC
abundance: -; v_gene: TRBV11-2; j_gene: TRBJ2-5; d_gene: -; CDR3aa: CASSPDWQETQYF; CDR3nt: TGTGCCAGCAGCCCGGACTGGCAAGAGACCCAGTACTTC
abundance: few; v_gene: TRBV29-1; j_gene: TRBJ2-1; d_gene: -; CDR3aa: CSVLGGGEQFF; CDR3nt: TGCAGCGTTCTCGGTGGCGGGGAGCAGTTCTTC
abundance: -; v_gene: TRBV7-9; j_gene: TRBJ2-1; d_gene: -; CDR3aa: CASSVENEQFF; CDR3nt: TGTGCCAGCAGTGTAGAGAATGAGCAGTTCTTC
abundance: -; v_gene: TRBV27; j_gene: TRBJ2-7; d_gene: -; CDR3aa: CASSLSTEYEQYF; CDR3nt: TGTGCCAGCAGTTTATCGACAGAATACGAGCAGTACTTC
abundance: few; v_gene: TRBV20-1; j_gene: TRBJ2-3; d_gene: TRBD1; CDR3aa: CSAPEGGKDTQYF; CDR3nt: TGCAGTGCACCCGAAGGGGGCAAAGATACGCAGTATTTT
abundance: -; v_gene: TRBV2; j_gene: TRBJ2-5; d_gene: TRBD1; CDR3aa: CASSESGQVGETQYF; CDR3nt: TGTGCCAGCAGTGAATCCGGACAGGTCGGCGAGACCCAGTACTTC
abundance: -; v_gene: TRBV20-1; j_gene: TRBJ1-1; d_gene: TRBD1; CDR3aa: CSARGTDRGGTEAFF; CDR3nt: TGCAGTGCTAGAGGGACGGACAGGGGAGGAACTGAAGCTTTCTTT
abundance: -; v_gene: TRBV4-1; j_gene: TRBJ2-3; d_gene: TRBD1; CDR3aa: CASSQDGDRSDTQYF; CDR3nt: TGCGCCAGCAGCCAAGATGGGGACAGGTCAGATACGCAGTATTTT
abundance: -; v_gene: TRBV6-5; j_gene: TRBJ1-2; d_gene: TRBD1; CDR3aa: CASRPPGGRGNYGYTF; CDR3nt: TGTGCCAGCAGACCCCCTGGGGGCAGGGGGAACTATGGCTACACCTTC
abundance: few; v_gene: TRBV6-1; j_gene: TRBJ2-3; d_gene: -; CDR3aa: CASSEGANPDTQYF; CDR3nt: TGTGCCAGCAGTGAGGGGGCTAACCCAGATACGCAGTATTTT
abundance: -; v_gene: TRBV2; j_gene: TRBJ1-4; d_gene: -; CDR3aa: CASSAGDGEKLFF; CDR3nt: TGTGCCAGCAGTGCAGGGGATGGTGAAAAACTGTTTTTT
abundance: -; v_gene: TRBV11-2; j_gene: TRBJ2-1; d_gene: TRBD1; CDR3aa: CASSLERTGGNEQFF; CDR3nt: TGTGCCAGCAGCTTAGAAAGGACAGGGGGGAATGAGCAGTTCTTC
abundance: few; v_gene: TRBV12-3/TRBV12-4; j_gene: TRBJ2-3; d_gene: TRBD2; CDR3aa: CASSFPSGGASTDTQYF; CDR3nt: TGTGCCAGCAGTTTCCCTAGCGGCGGGGCAAGCACAGATACGCAGTATTTT
abundance: -; v_gene: TRBV27; j_gene: TRBJ2-4; d_gene: -; CDR3aa: CATKRNDIQYF; CDR3nt: TGTGCCACCAAGAGAAACGACATTCAGTACTTC
abundance: -; v_gene: TRBV20-1; j_gene: TRBJ2-4; d_gene: TRBD2; CDR3aa: CSADDSGGAKNIQYF; CDR3nt: TGCAGTGCTGATGATAGCGGGGGGGCCAAAAACATTCAGTACTTC
abundance: few; v_gene: TRBV2; j_gene: TRBJ2-1; d_gene: -; CDR3aa: CASRVSNTYNEQFF; CDR3nt: TGTGCCAGCAGGGTGTCTAATACCTACAATGAGCAGTTCTTC
abundance: many; v_gene: TRBV4-2; j_gene: TRBJ2-3; d_gene: -; CDR3aa: CASSQGVTRISTDTQYF; CDR3nt: TGTGCCAGCAGCCAAGGGGTTACGAGGATTAGCACAGATACGCAGTATTTT
abundance: -; v_gene: TRBV4-1; j_gene: TRBJ2-1; d_gene: TRBD2; CDR3aa: CASSPGLATKETQFF; CDR3nt: TGCGCCAGCAGCCCCGGACTAGCGACAAAAGAGACCCAGTTCTTC
abundance: -; v_gene: TRBV4-1; j_gene: TRBJ2-1; d_gene: TRBD2; CDR3aa: CASSQDITSGGNEQFF; CDR3nt: TGCGCCAGCAGCCAAGATATCACTAGCGGGGGTAATGAGCAGTTCTTC
abundance: -; v_gene: TRBV10-3; j_gene: TRBJ2-1; d_gene: -; CDR3aa: CAISESSREADNEQFF; CDR3nt: TGTGCCATCAGTGAGTCAAGCCGGGAAGCCGACAATGAGCAGTTCTTC
abundance: -; v_gene: TRBV6-1; j_gene: TRBJ2-7; d_gene: -; CDR3aa: CASNDRASYNEQYF; CDR3nt: TGTGCCAGCAATGACAGAGCCTCCTACAATGAGCAGTACTTC
abundance: -; v_gene: TRBV6-1; j_gene: TRBJ2-5; d_gene: -; CDR3aa: CASSDTWKETQYF; CDR3nt: TGTGCCAGCAGTGATACTTGGAAAGAGACCCAGTACTTC
abundance: -; v_gene: TRBV21-1; j_gene: TRBJ2-7; d_gene: -; CDR3aa: CASSNKQYF; CDR3nt: TGTGCCAGCAGCAACAAGCAGTACTTC
abundance: -; v_gene: TRBV7-2; j_gene: TRBJ2-7; d_gene: -; CDR3aa: CASSLVGSASSYNEQYF; CDR3nt: TGTGCCAGCAGCTTAGTGGGGTCGGCGAGCTCCTACAATGAGCAGTACTTC
abundance: once; v_gene: TRBV7-9; j_gene: TRBJ2-4; d_gene: -; CDR3aa: CASSLWVGGPKNIQYF; CDR3nt: TGTGCCAGCAGCTTATGGGTCGGGGGGCCCAAAAACATTCAGTACTTC
abundance: -; v_gene: TRBV5-1; j_gene: TRBJ2-7; d_gene: -; CDR3aa: CASSDGTPPKSYEQYF; CDR3nt: TGCGCCAGCAGCGACGGGACTCCCCCCAAGTCCTACGAGCAGTACTTC
abundance: -; v_gene: TRBV6-5; j_gene: TRBJ2-6; d_gene: TRBD1; CDR3aa: CASSYSMRQGAVRANVLTF; CDR3nt: TGTGCCAGCAGTTACTCGATGAGACAGGGGGCCGTCCGGGCCAACGTCCTGACTTTC
abundance: -; v_gene: TRBV12-3/TRBV12-4; j_gene: TRBJ1-6; d_gene: -; CDR3aa: CASSLRSTLHF; CDR3nt: TGTGCCAGCAGTTTACGAAGCACCCTCCACTTT
abundance: few; v_gene: TRBV6-6; j_gene: TRBJ2-1; d_gene: TRBD2; CDR3aa: CASRPGLGNNEQFF; CDR3nt: TGTGCCAGCAGACCTGGACTAGGGAACAATGAGCAGTTCTTC
abundance: -; v_gene: TRBV13; j_gene: TRBJ2-7; d_gene: TRBD2; CDR3aa: CASSPPAGGLHEQYF; CDR3nt: TGTGCCAGCAGCCCCCCAGCGGGGGGGTTGCACGAGCAGTACTTC
abundance: few; v_gene: TRBV29-1; j_gene: TRBJ1-2; d_gene: TRBD1; CDR3aa: CSVVGQGIWGYTF; CDR3nt: TGCAGCGTGGTGGGACAGGGGATATGGGGCTACACCTTC
abundance: -; v_gene: TRBV7-2; j_gene: TRBJ2-3; d_gene: TRBD1; CDR3aa: CASSGGQGPSTDTQYF; CDR3nt: TGTGCCAGCAGCGGCGGACAGGGACCCAGCACAGATACGCAGTATTTT
abundance: -; v_gene: TRBV28; j_gene: TRBJ2-3; d_gene: -; CDR3aa: CASSLLSGPRPEDTQYF; CDR3nt: TGTGCCAGCAGTTTATTATCTGGACCCAGGCCGGAGGATACGCAGTATTTT
abundance: -; v_gene: TRBV2; j_gene: TRBJ1-5; d_gene: -; CDR3aa: CASSPTVYNQPQHF; CDR3nt: TGTGCCAGCAGTCCGACAGTCTACAATCAGCCCCAGCATTTT
abundance: -; v_gene: TRBV28; j_gene: TRBJ1-1; d_gene: TRBD1; CDR3aa: CASSLRTGQGDAEAFF; CDR3nt: TGTGCCAGCAGTTTACGGACTGGACAGGGCGACGCTGAAGCTTTCTTT
abundance: once; v_gene: TRBV20-1; j_gene: TRBJ2-3; d_gene: TRBD2; CDR3aa: CSALSFSGGSTDTQYF; CDR3nt: TGCAGTGCCCTCAGTTTTAGCGGGGGAAGCACAGATACGCAGTATTTT
abundance: -; v_gene: TRBV6-2/TRBV6-3; j_gene: TRBJ2-7; d_gene: -; CDR3aa: CASRDGEQYF; CDR3nt: TGTGCCAGCAGGGACGGCGAGCAGTACTTC
abundance: -; v_gene: TRBV18; j_gene: TRBJ2-1; d_gene: TRBD2; CDR3aa: CASSPPNGRRNEQFF; CDR3nt: TGTGCCAGCTCACCACCTAACGGGAGGAGGAATGAGCAGTTCTTC
abundance: -; v_gene: TRBV4-1; j_gene: TRBJ2-7; d_gene: TRBD1; CDR3aa: CASSHRPGQGYYEQYF; CDR3nt: TGCGCCAGCAGCCATCGACCGGGACAGGGGTACTACGAGCAGTACTTC
abundance: -; v_gene: TRBV20-1; j_gene: TRBJ2-5; d_gene: -; CDR3aa: CRAPGKVEAQYF; CDR3nt: TGCAGGGCTCCCGGGAAAGTAGAGGCCCAGTACTTC
abundance: -; v_gene: TRBV20-1; j_gene: TRBJ2-5; d_gene: TRBD2; CDR3aa: CSAGRASGPEETQYF; CDR3nt: TGCAGTGCCGGCAGGGCTAGCGGACCGGAAGAGACCCAGTACTTC
abundance: few; v_gene: TRBV5-1; j_gene: TRBJ2-1; d_gene: -; CDR3aa: CASSLELGDEQFF; CDR3nt: TGCGCCAGCAGCTTGGAATTGGGGGATGAGCAGTTCTTC
abundance: -; v_gene: TRBV6-1; j_gene: TRBJ1-2; d_gene: TRBD1; CDR3aa: CASINRGINYGYTF; CDR3nt: TGTGCCAGCATCAACAGGGGGATTAACTATGGCTACACCTTC
abundance: few; v_gene: TRBV27; j_gene: TRBJ2-7; d_gene: -; CDR3aa: CASSLSSGQLSYEQYF; CDR3nt: TGTGCCAGCAGTTTATCTTCCGGACAGCTCTCCTACGAGCAGTACTTC